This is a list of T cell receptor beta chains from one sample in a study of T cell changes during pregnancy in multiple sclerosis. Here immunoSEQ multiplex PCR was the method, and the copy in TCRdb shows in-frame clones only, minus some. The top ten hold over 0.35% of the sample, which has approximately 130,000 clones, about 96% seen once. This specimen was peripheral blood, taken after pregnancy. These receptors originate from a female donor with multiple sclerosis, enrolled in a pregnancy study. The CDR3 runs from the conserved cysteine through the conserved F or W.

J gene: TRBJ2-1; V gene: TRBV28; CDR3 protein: CASSPRDRPYNEQFF
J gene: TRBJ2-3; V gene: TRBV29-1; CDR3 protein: CSVYLTGGFSTDTQYF
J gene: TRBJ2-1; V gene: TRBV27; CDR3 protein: CASSFEGLPYNEQFF
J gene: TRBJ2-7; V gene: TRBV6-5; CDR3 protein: CASSWSRDSIYEQYF
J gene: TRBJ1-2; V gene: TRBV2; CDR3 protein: CASSATRGYTF
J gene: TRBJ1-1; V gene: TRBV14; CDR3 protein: CASSPVQGWGTEAFF
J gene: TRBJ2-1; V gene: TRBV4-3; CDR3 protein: CASSPYGSYNEQFF
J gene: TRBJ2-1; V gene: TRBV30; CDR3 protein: CAWSGAGGNEQFF
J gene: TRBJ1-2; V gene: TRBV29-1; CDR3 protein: CSARVSGSGYTF
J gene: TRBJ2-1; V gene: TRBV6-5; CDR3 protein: CASRRTGGVYNEQFF
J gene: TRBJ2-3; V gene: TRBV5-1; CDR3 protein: CASSLDGRGTDTQYF
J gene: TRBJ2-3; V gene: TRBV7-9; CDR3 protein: CASGLGITDTQYF
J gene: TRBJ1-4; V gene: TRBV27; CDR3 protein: CASSYRFRAGGRDGSDEKLFF
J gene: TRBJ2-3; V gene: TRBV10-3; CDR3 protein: CAIRGGTGQDTQYF
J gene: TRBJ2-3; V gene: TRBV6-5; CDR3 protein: CASRKLAGGTDTQYF
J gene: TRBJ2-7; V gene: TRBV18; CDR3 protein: CASAIGGDYEQYF
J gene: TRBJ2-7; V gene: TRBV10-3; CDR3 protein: CAISDSGFTYEQYF
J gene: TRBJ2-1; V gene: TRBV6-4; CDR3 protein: CASSPGTGGNEQFF
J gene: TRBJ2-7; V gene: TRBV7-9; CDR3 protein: CASSFNRLEEQYF
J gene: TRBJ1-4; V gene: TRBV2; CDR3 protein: CASRRTGREEKLFF
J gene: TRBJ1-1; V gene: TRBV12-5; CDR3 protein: CASGLDRVPGQSYLFATEAFF
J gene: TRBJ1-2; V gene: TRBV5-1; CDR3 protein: CASSLGQGASGYTF
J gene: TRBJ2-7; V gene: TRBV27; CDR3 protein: CATRASGGEQYF
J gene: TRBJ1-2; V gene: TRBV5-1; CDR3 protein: CASSLDRGPYGYTF
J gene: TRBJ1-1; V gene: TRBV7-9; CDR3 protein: CASSLGELGSFGYTEAFF
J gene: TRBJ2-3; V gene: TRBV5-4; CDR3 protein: CASSSLAGGGTDTQYF
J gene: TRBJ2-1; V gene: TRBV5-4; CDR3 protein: CASSSGQGAYNEQFF
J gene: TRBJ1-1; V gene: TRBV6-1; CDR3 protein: CASSENLRSRGTEAFF
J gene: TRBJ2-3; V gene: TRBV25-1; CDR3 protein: CASTDGGTDTQYF
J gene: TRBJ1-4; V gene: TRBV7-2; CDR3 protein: CASSTRGKATNEKLFF
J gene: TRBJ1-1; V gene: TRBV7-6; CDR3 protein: CASSLRGDTEAFF
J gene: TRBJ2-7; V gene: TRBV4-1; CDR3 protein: CASSQDVPGLASSYEQYF
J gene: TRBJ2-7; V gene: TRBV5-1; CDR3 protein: CASSFAGAREQYF
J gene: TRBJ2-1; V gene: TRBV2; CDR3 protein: CASSGGTVYNEQFF
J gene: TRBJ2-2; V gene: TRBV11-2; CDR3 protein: CASSFEGTGELFF
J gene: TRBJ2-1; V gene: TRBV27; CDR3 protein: CASSLLQTSGRASYNEQFF
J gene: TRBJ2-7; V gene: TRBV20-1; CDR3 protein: CSAEYEQYF
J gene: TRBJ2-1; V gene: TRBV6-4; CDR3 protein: CASSGEREGRFEQFF
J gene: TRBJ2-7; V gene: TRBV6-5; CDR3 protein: CASSFLLSSGTYEQYF
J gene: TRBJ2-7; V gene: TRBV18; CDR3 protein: CASSPLGGGSYEQYF
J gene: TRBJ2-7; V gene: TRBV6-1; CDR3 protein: CASSGSGRMNEQYF
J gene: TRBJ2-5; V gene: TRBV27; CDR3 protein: CASSGVGLSQETQYF
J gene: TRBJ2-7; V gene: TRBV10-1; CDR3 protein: CASRALRDRGVEQYF
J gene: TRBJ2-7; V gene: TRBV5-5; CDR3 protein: CASTLLAGALEQYF
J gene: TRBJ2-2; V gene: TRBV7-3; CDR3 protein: CASSPSRAGTGELFF
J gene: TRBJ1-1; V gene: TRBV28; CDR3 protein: CASSLRIAGTEAFF
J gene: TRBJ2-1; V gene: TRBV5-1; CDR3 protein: CASSLEDSGRSQFF
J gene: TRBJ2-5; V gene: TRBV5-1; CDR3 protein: CASSLGQDIETQYF
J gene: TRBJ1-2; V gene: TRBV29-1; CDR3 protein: CSGGGETLYGYTF
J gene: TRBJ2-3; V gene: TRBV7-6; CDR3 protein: CASSLGDYTQYF
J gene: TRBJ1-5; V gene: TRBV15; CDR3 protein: CATSRDYSSNQPQHF
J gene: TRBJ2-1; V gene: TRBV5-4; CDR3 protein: CASSLAGGAVYNEQFF
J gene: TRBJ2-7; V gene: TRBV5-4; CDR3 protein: CASSLGQGFSYEQYF
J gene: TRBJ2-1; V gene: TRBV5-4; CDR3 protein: CASSLWTGGYGDEQFF
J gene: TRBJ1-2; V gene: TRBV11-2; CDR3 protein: CASSLVGGSYGYTF
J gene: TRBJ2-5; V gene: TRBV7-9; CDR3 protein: CASSPGLAGGRETQYF
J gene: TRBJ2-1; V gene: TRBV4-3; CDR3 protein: CASSRGLAGYNEQFF
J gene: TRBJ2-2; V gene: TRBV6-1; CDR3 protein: CAGGLAHYGELFF
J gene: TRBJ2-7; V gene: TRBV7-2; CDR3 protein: CASSQSGSGTYEQYF
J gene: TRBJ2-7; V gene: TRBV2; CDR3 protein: CASSGTGTGTPPQYF